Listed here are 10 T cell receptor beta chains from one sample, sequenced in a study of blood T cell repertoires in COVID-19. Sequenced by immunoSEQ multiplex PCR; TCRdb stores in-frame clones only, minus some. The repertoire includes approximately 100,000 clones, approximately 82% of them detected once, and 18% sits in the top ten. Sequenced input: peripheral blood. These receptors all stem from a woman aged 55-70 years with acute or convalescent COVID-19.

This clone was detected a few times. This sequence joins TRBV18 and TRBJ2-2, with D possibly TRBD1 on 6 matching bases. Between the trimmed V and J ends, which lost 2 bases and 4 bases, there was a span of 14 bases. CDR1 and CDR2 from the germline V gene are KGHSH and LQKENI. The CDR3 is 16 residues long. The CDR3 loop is CASSPGQRDGTGELFF. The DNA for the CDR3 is TGTGCCAGCTCACCAGGACAGCGCGATGGCACCGGGGAGCTGTTTTTT.

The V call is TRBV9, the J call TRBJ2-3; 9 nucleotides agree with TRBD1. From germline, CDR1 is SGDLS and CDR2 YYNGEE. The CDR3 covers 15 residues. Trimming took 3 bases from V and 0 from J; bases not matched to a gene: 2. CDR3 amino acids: CASSAGQGSTDTQYF. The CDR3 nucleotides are TGTGCCAGCAGCGCCGGACAGGGGAGCACAGATACGCAGTATTTT.

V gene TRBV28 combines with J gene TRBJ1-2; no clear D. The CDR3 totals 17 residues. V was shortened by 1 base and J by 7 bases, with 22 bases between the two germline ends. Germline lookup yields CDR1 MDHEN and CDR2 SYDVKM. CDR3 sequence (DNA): TGTGCCAGCAGTTTATCGCCGGCGGGAGTGAGGGAATTTGGCTACACCTTC. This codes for CASSLSPAGVREFGYTF.

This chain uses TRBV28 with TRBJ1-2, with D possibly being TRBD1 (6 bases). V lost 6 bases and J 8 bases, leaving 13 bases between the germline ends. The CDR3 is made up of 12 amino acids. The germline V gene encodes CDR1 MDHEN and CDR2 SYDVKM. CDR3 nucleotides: TGTGCCAGCAGCCAGGGGACCCGGGGCTACACCTTC. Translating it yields CASSQGTRGYTF.

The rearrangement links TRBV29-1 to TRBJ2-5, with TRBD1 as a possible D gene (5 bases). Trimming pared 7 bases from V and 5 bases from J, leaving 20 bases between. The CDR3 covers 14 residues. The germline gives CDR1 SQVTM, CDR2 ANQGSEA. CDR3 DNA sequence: TGCAGCGCCAAACCCAGGGAAGGTTGGGAGACCCAGTACTTC. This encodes CSAKPREGWETQYF.

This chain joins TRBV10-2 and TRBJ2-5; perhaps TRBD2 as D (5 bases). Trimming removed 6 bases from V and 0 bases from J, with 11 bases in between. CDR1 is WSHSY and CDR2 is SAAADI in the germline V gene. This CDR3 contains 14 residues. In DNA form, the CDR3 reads TGCGCCAGCAGGAAGACTATAAACCAAGAGACCCAGTACTTC. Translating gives CASRKTINQETQYF.

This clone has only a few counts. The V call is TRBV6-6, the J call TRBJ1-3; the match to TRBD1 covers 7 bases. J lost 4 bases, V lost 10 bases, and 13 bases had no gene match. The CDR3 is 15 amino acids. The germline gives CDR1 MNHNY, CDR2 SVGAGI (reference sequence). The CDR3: CAIGRRQGAGNTIYF. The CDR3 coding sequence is TGTGCCATCGGACGCCGACAGGGAGCCGGAAACACCATATATTTT.

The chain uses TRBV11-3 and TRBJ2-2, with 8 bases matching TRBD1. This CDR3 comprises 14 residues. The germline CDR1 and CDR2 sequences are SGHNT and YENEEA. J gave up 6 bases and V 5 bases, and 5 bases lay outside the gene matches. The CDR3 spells CASSPGQGSGELFF. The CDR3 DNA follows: TGTGCCAGCAGCCCAGGACAGGGTTCCGGGGAGCTGTTTTTT.

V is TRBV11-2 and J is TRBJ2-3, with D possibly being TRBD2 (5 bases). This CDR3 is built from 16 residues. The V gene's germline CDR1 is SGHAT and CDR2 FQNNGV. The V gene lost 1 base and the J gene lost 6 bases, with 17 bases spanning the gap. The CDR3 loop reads CASSLGSGVTLDTQYF. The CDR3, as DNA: TGTGCCAGCAGCTTAGGGAGCGGAGTTACCTTGGATACGCAGTATTTT.

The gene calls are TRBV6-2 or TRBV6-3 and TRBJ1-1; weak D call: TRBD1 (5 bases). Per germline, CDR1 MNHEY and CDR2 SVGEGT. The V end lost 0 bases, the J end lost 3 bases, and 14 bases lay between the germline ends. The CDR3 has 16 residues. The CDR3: CASSYSMKGIYTEAFF. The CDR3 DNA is TGTGCCAGCAGTTACTCGATGAAGGGGATTTACACTGAAGCTTTCTTT.